This paragraph covers one TCR beta chain sequence. This clonotype was counted ten times or more. The antigen this receptor binds is unknown. No base qualities exist here, and no much larger clone lies one base off it. TCR cDNA was synthesized by 5'RACE template switching, which introduced a universal primer site and unique molecular identifiers. cDNA synthesis was primed from both the TCR alpha and TCR beta constant segments. Two PCR steps were used to amplify libraries, with sample barcodes and sequencing adapters being added in the second step. Sequencing of libraries was performed on Illumina HiSeq 2500 (2x100 bp) or NovaSeq (2x150 bp). The paper's processing steps were these. Reads were demultiplexed and collapsed into UMI consensus sequences with MIGEC, and V(D)J alignment was performed with MiXCR. Vaccine-responding clonotypes were defined with edgeR using replicate PBMC samples, requiring FDR below 0.01 and a log2 fold change above 5 up to day 15. Bulk clonotypes were assigned CD4 or CD8 identity according to which sequenced CD4 or CD8 repertoire held them at higher abundance. The public sequencing data were trimmed at Q25 with fastp and processed into clonotypes with MiXCR by TCRdb, which kept only in-frame beta chains. One record per CDR3 amino acid sequence lists the most common genes and DNA. The V and J calls and clone size come from TCRdb's table, not from the authors' own analysis. A total of roughly 120,000 distinct CDR3 sequences appear in this sample, 6% to 8% of them only once. The top ten clonotypes cover approximately 2.7% of the sample.

CDR1 and CDR2 are read off the germline V gene (reference sequence) as SEHNR and FQNEAQ. The CDR3 goes from the cysteine to the phenylalanine over 14 residues. Just the 42-base CDR3 DNA is kept, in frame starting at base 1. V and J are trimmed by 2 bases and 5 bases, and the gene matches miss 4 bases of the junction. This sample stems from a study of T cells after yellow fever vaccination (dated 2019 in TCRdb). Notes on the research overall: Libraries from fractions with low cell numbers were prepared with the SMART-Seq v4 Ultra Low Input RNA kit. Bulk TCR alpha and beta repertoires were sequenced longitudinally to track T-cell clones before and after primary and booster YFV17D yellow fever vaccination. Two healthy male donors, one aged 18 to 29 and one aged 30 to 39 years, were included in the cohort. Blood was drawn at multiple timepoints before and after primary and secondary immunization, with bulk PBMC replicates and cell subsets isolated. Study-wide findings and limitations: Computational filtering was required because FACS-sorted repertoires could contain abundant contaminating clonotypes from the bulk population. A small fraction of clonotypes appeared in both the CD4 and CD8 compartments, likely as a result of convergent recombination. Compared with the primary T-cell response, the secondary T-cell response was weaker but faster, peaking on day 5 rather than day 15. After the booster, most of the clones that had expanded following primary vaccination were detected again (96% of CD4 and around nine tenths of CD8), which suggests that memory was broadly maintained. Because the study included only a couple of donors, the extent to which the findings can be generalized is limited.

In light of the paper, this sample's treatment or condition label describes: live attenuated yellow fever vaccine strain. A standard Ficoll-Paque protocol was used to isolate PBMCs from peripheral blood. Dynabeads CD4 and CD8 positive selection kits were used to isolate the CD4 and CD8 T-cell fractions. TriZol was used to extract RNA from bulk PBMCs, from CD4 and CD8 fractions, and from dextramer-positive and dextramer-negative fractions. The specimen was CD4+ T cells sorted from PBMCs, collected more than 8 days after the first yellow fever vaccination. The chain is assembled from TRBV7-9 and TRBJ2-3; TRBD2 matches 7 bases in the middle. The sequence was collected from a man aged 18 to 35 who received the YFV17D yellow fever vaccine. CDR3 sequence: CASSLTGGLDTQYF. The bases read TGTGCCAGCAGCTTAACGGGGGGTCTAGATACGCAGTATTTT. The full variable domain, completed from the reference TRBV7-9 and TRBJ2-3 proteins outside the CDR3, reads DTGVSQNPRHKITKRGQNVTFRCDPISEHNRLYWYRQTLGQGPEFLTYFQNEAQLEKSRLLSDRFSAERPKGSFSTLEIQRTEQGDSAMYLCASSLTGGLDTQYFGPGTRLTVL.